These T cell receptor beta chains were read from a single sample in a study of human T cells and chemical hapten exposure. MiXCR, applied by TCRdb to the RACE reads, yields one record per CDR3 protein. The table has tens of thousands of distinct CDR3 sequences, about an eighth seen once; the top ten hold 5.7%. This specimen consisted of whole blood, obtained in connection with sensitization to the hapten diphenylcyclopropenone (DPC). The origin of the receptors is a woman in her 30s with alopecia areata. Some clones in this sample may be carry-over from other donors' samples. Each CDR3 is given with its conserved first and last residue. The D gene is left open where the match is weak. Not all rows give a size; the values are once, few, many and, for expanded clones, a class.

CDR3 protein: CASSHGTAEETQYF
CDR3 DNA: TGCGCCAGCAGCCACGGGACGGCAGAAGAGACCCAGTACTTC
clone size: many
J gene: TRBJ2-5
V gene: TRBV5-1
D gene: NA

CDR3 protein: CASSVGLASTYEQYF
CDR3 DNA: TGTGCCAGCAGCGTGGGACTAGCGAGTACCTACGAGCAGTACTTC
clone size: NA
J gene: TRBJ2-7
V gene: TRBV7-2
D gene: TRBD2

CDR3 protein: CASSLGLPSTDTQYF
CDR3 DNA: TGTGCCAGCAGCTTAGGACTACCAAGCACAGATACGCAGTATTTT
clone size: few
J gene: TRBJ2-3
V gene: TRBV7-9
D gene: NA

CDR3 protein: CASSSSKRSNF
CDR3 DNA: TGTGCCAGCAGCTCCTCGAAAAGGTCGAACTTT
clone size: many
J gene: TRBJ1-1
V gene: TRBV6-2/TRBV6-3
D gene: NA

CDR3 protein: CASSKLAGVTDTQYF
CDR3 DNA: TGTGCCAGCAGTAAACTAGCGGGAGTTACAGATACGCAGTATTTT
clone size: many
J gene: TRBJ2-3
V gene: TRBV6-5
D gene: TRBD2

CDR3 protein: CASTTRQSPEAFF
CDR3 DNA: TGTGCCAGCACCACCAGACAGTCCCCTGAAGCTTTCTTT
clone size: few
J gene: TRBJ1-1
V gene: TRBV12-3/TRBV12-4
D gene: NA

CDR3 protein: CASSFGTSGFNEQFF
CDR3 DNA: TGTGCCAGCAGTTTCGGGACTAGCGGGTTCAATGAGCAGTTCTTC
clone size: NA
J gene: TRBJ2-1
V gene: TRBV28
D gene: TRBD2

CDR3 protein: CSVQATDTQYF
CDR3 DNA: TGCAGTGTCCAGGCTACAGATACGCAGTATTTT
clone size: NA
J gene: TRBJ2-3
V gene: TRBV20-1
D gene: NA

CDR3 protein: CASNSRASSTDTQYF
CDR3 DNA: TGTGCCAGCAACTCCCGGGCCTCCAGCACAGATACGCAGTATTTT
clone size: NA
J gene: TRBJ2-3
V gene: TRBV28
D gene: NA

CDR3 protein: CASSKDSPLHF
CDR3 DNA: TGTGCCAGCAGCAAAGATTCACCCCTCCACTTT
clone size: NA
J gene: TRBJ1-6
V gene: TRBV6-2/TRBV6-3
D gene: NA

CDR3 protein: CASRTDGLWPQHF
CDR3 DNA: TGTGCCAGCAGGACTGACGGGTTATGGCCCCAGCATTTT
clone size: many
J gene: TRBJ1-5
V gene: TRBV12-3/TRBV12-4
D gene: NA

CDR3 protein: CAPKPPGGGRQETQYF
CDR3 DNA: TGTGCCCCCAAGCCTCCGGGCGGGGGACGGCAAGAGACCCAGTACTTC
clone size: many
J gene: TRBJ2-5
V gene: TRBV15
D gene: TRBD2

CDR3 protein: CASSLLRGGIQYF
CDR3 DNA: TGTGCCAGCAGCCTCCTCCGGGGGGGTATTCAGTACTTC
clone size: medium-sized
J gene: TRBJ2-4
V gene: TRBV14
D gene: TRBD2

CDR3 protein: CASSLQVNTEAFF
CDR3 DNA: TGTGCCAGCAGCTTACAAGTGAACACTGAAGCTTTCTTT
clone size: NA
J gene: TRBJ1-1
V gene: TRBV7-7
D gene: NA

CDR3 protein: CASSYSEAAEAFF
CDR3 DNA: TGTGCCAGCAGCTACAGCGAGGCTGCTGAAGCTTTCTTT
clone size: many
J gene: TRBJ1-1
V gene: TRBV7-6
D gene: NA

CDR3 protein: CASSLNEETQYF
CDR3 DNA: TGTGCCAGCAGCTTAAATGAAGAGACCCAGTACTTC
clone size: NA
J gene: TRBJ2-5
V gene: TRBV7-2
D gene: NA

CDR3 protein: CASRPRSAHPQHF
CDR3 DNA: TGTGCCAGCAGACCCCGAAGCGCTCACCCCCAGCATTTT
clone size: many
J gene: TRBJ1-5
V gene: TRBV6-5
D gene: NA

CDR3 protein: CASSQVWRASYEQYF
CDR3 DNA: TGCGCCAGCAGCCAAGTGTGGCGTGCTAGCTACGAGCAGTACTTC
clone size: few
J gene: TRBJ2-7
V gene: TRBV4-3
D gene: NA

CDR3 protein: CASRPTLLLDRGRNEQYF
CDR3 DNA: TGTGCCAGCAGACCCACCCTCCTGTTGGACAGGGGGAGAAACGAGCAGTACTTC
clone size: NA
J gene: TRBJ2-7
V gene: TRBV2
D gene: TRBD1

CDR3 protein: CASSVGPNFHNEQFF
CDR3 DNA: TGTGCCAGCAGCGTAGGACCAAATTTCCACAATGAGCAGTTCTTC
clone size: many
J gene: TRBJ2-1
V gene: TRBV9
D gene: NA

CDR3 protein: CASSLGAGVGDNEQFF
CDR3 DNA: TGTGCCAGCAGCTTAGGAGCCGGAGTTGGGGACAATGAGCAGTTCTTC
clone size: NA
J gene: TRBJ2-1
V gene: TRBV7-6
D gene: NA

CDR3 protein: CASSLRAGERVEQFF
CDR3 DNA: TGTGCCAGCAGCTTACGGGCGGGAGAACGGGTTGAGCAGTTCTTC
clone size: few
J gene: TRBJ2-1
V gene: TRBV7-3
D gene: TRBD2

CDR3 protein: CSAREALAGDIIQYF
CDR3 DNA: TGCAGTGCTAGAGAAGCCCTAGCGGGAGACATCATTCAGTACTTC
clone size: few
J gene: TRBJ2-4
V gene: TRBV20-1
D gene: TRBD2

CDR3 protein: CASKPLGEGGQPQHF
CDR3 DNA: TGTGCCAGCAAACCCCTAGGCGAGGGCGGACAGCCCCAGCATTTT
clone size: many
J gene: TRBJ1-5
V gene: TRBV28
D gene: NA

CDR3 protein: CSAPGLAGGRSYEQYF
CDR3 DNA: TGCAGTGCCCCGGGACTAGCGGGAGGACGCTCCTACGAGCAGTACTTC
clone size: many
J gene: TRBJ2-7
V gene: TRBV20-1
D gene: TRBD2

CDR3 protein: CSARGTSGSSQFF
CDR3 DNA: TGCAGTGCTAGGGGGACTAGCGGGAGTTCTCAGTTCTTC
clone size: NA
J gene: TRBJ2-1
V gene: TRBV20-1
D gene: TRBD2

CDR3 protein: CASSQARTGGPQYF
CDR3 DNA: TGTGCCAGCAGCCAAGCCCGGACAGGGGGCCCCCAGTACTTC
clone size: many
J gene: TRBJ2-7
V gene: TRBV14
D gene: TRBD1